A selection of T cell receptor beta chains follows, all from one sample in a study of graft-versus-host responses after intestinal transplantation. The antigens for these receptors are not known. Generated by immunoSEQ multiplex PCR, the TCRdb table keeps only in-frame clones and is missing some. This table has about 64,000 clones, around nine tenths appearing once. The source material was unstimulated CD8+ T cells sorted from spleen or lymph node cells, sampled before transplant. These receptors all stem from a human donor who was the organ donor for an intestinal transplant. Both conserved end residues are part of each CDR3. Each record gives: CDR3 DNA, CDR3 protein, J gene, V gene, D gene, clone size. The D gene is left open where the match is weak. Size values are once, few and many counts, or a class for expanded clones, and some rows have none.

CDR3 DNA: TGTGCCAGCAGCTCCCGGACAGGGGGCGCGGAGACCCAGTACTTC
CDR3 protein: CASSSRTGGAETQYF
J gene: TRBJ2-5
V gene: TRBV9
D gene: TRBD1
clone size: -

CDR3 DNA: TGTGCCAGCAGTTATAGCGGGGGCTCCTACGAGCAGTACTTC
CDR3 protein: CASSYSGGSYEQYF
J gene: TRBJ2-7
V gene: TRBV27
D gene: TRBD2
clone size: -

CDR3 DNA: TGTGCCAGCAGCACCCCGGGACAGGGGGCCTACGAGCAGTACTTC
CDR3 protein: CASSTPGQGAYEQYF
J gene: TRBJ2-7
V gene: TRBV27
D gene: TRBD1
clone size: -

CDR3 DNA: TGTGCTAGTGGTTTGGGAGCGGCCCAAGAGCAGTTCTTC
CDR3 protein: CASGLGAAQEQFF
J gene: TRBJ2-1
V gene: TRBV12-5
D gene: -
clone size: -

CDR3 DNA: TGCGCCAGCAGCTTGATCTTGGGGGAAAACTCGCCGGGACTCACGGAAAGGAAGTTCTTC
CDR3 protein: CASSLILGENSPGLTERKFF
J gene: TRBJ2-1
V gene: TRBV5-1
D gene: -
clone size: -

CDR3 DNA: TGCGCCAGCAGCTTTTTAGCGGGAGAACTTCCAGAGACCCAGTACTTC
CDR3 protein: CASSFLAGELPETQYF
J gene: TRBJ2-5
V gene: TRBV5-1
D gene: TRBD2
clone size: -

CDR3 DNA: TGTGCCAGCAGTGAAGGGCAGTACACCGGGGAGCTGTTTTTT
CDR3 protein: CASSEGQYTGELFF
J gene: TRBJ2-2
V gene: TRBV6-1
D gene: -
clone size: -

CDR3 DNA: TGTGCCAGCAGCTTAGTATTGACTAGCGGGAAAGAGACCCAGTACTTC
CDR3 protein: CASSLVLTSGKETQYF
J gene: TRBJ2-5
V gene: TRBV7-9
D gene: TRBD2
clone size: -

CDR3 DNA: TGTGCCAGCAGCTTAGTCCGGCAGGGGATCTCCTACGAGCAGTACTTC
CDR3 protein: CASSLVRQGISYEQYF
J gene: TRBJ2-7
V gene: TRBV7-2
D gene: -
clone size: -

CDR3 DNA: TGTGCCAGCAGCCCGGACTCCGTCCTGGGAGGAAGCACCGGGGAGCTGTTTTTT
CDR3 protein: CASSPDSVLGGSTGELFF
J gene: TRBJ2-2
V gene: TRBV7-3
D gene: -
clone size: -

CDR3 DNA: TGTGCCAGCAGGGAACGACAGGGGCCTGCTGGCTACACCTTC
CDR3 protein: CASRERQGPAGYTF
J gene: TRBJ1-2
V gene: TRBV7-9
D gene: TRBD1
clone size: -

CDR3 DNA: TGTGCCAGCAGCCTCCAGGGGTGGCGCCGCACAGATACGCAGTATTTT
CDR3 protein: CASSLQGWRRTDTQYF
J gene: TRBJ2-3
V gene: TRBV5-6
D gene: -
clone size: once

CDR3 DNA: TGTGCCAGCAGTTTATCCCTAGGGTGGCGGGAGGTAAACAATGAGCAGTTCTTC
CDR3 protein: CASSLSLGWREVNNEQFF
J gene: TRBJ2-1
V gene: TRBV27
D gene: TRBD2
clone size: -

CDR3 DNA: TGTGCCAGCAGTTTATCAGTGACCGGGACTGAAGCTTTCTTT
CDR3 protein: CASSLSVTGTEAFF
J gene: TRBJ1-1
V gene: TRBV28
D gene: -
clone size: once

CDR3 DNA: TGTGCCAGCAGTCTTCTAGCGGGAGAAGGGTACGAGCAGTACTTC
CDR3 protein: CASSLLAGEGYEQYF
J gene: TRBJ2-7
V gene: TRBV6-5
D gene: TRBD2
clone size: -

CDR3 DNA: TGTGCCAGTAGTATAGATACTAGTTTCGATGAGCAGTTCTTC
CDR3 protein: CASSIDTSFDEQFF
J gene: TRBJ2-1
V gene: TRBV19
D gene: -
clone size: -

CDR3 DNA: TGTGCCAACAGCCCGGAGGCTAGTAGGGGCACAGATACGCAGTATTTT
CDR3 protein: CANSPEASRGTDTQYF
J gene: TRBJ2-3
V gene: TRBV13
D gene: -
clone size: once

CDR3 DNA: TGTGCCAGCAGTTTGGTGGGCACTGAGCAGTTCTTC
CDR3 protein: CASSLVGTEQFF
J gene: TRBJ2-1
V gene: TRBV27
D gene: -
clone size: -

CDR3 DNA: TGTGCCGGGGGGGGCTCCTCCTACAATGAGCAGTTCTTC
CDR3 protein: CAGGGSSYNEQFF
J gene: TRBJ2-1
V gene: TRBV11-2
D gene: -
clone size: -